The present T cell receptor beta chain was sequenced within a study of T cells expressing NK-cell markers. Overall study: It was from sorted CD3+CD56+NKG2C+, CD3+CD56+NKG2C- and CD3+CD56-NKG2C+ T cells that TCR beta repertoires came. Study outcomes and limitations: Topping the CD3+CD56-NKG2C+ fraction as well were these clonotypes, in four donors.

As regards this clonotype: Its antigen is currently unknown.

Generation of TCR beta cDNA was performed by 5'RACE template switching incorporating UMIs. With the 5' RACE reads reprocessed, TCRdb shows one record per CDR3 protein and no DNA. Its table records roughly 390,000 distinct CDR3 sequences. The CDR3 covers 14 residues. Germline V gives CDR1 SQVTM, CDR2 ANQGSEA. The receptor was derived from a woman between 50 and 59 years old in good health. This chain joins TRBV29-1 and TRBJ1-2. Sequencing used blood T cells: a sorted CD56 or NKG2C T cell subset, CD4+ or CD8+ T cells, or bulk PBMC T cells (not recorded which). This CDR3 is CSVEDLAGPNGYTF.